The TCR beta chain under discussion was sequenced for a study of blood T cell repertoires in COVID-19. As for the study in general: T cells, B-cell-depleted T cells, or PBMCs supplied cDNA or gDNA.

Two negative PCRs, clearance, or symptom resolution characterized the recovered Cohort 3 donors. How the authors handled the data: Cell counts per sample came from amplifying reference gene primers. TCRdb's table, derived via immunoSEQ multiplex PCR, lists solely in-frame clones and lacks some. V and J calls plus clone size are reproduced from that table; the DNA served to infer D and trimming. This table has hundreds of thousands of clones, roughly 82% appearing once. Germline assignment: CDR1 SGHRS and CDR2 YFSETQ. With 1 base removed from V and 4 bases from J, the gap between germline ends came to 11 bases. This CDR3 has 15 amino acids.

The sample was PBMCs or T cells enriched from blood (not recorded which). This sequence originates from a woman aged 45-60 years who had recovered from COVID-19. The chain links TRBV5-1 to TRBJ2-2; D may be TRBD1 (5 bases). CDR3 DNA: TGCGCCAGCAGCTTGCTGGGGCCTATCACCGGGGAGCTGTTTTTT. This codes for CASSLLGPITGELFF.